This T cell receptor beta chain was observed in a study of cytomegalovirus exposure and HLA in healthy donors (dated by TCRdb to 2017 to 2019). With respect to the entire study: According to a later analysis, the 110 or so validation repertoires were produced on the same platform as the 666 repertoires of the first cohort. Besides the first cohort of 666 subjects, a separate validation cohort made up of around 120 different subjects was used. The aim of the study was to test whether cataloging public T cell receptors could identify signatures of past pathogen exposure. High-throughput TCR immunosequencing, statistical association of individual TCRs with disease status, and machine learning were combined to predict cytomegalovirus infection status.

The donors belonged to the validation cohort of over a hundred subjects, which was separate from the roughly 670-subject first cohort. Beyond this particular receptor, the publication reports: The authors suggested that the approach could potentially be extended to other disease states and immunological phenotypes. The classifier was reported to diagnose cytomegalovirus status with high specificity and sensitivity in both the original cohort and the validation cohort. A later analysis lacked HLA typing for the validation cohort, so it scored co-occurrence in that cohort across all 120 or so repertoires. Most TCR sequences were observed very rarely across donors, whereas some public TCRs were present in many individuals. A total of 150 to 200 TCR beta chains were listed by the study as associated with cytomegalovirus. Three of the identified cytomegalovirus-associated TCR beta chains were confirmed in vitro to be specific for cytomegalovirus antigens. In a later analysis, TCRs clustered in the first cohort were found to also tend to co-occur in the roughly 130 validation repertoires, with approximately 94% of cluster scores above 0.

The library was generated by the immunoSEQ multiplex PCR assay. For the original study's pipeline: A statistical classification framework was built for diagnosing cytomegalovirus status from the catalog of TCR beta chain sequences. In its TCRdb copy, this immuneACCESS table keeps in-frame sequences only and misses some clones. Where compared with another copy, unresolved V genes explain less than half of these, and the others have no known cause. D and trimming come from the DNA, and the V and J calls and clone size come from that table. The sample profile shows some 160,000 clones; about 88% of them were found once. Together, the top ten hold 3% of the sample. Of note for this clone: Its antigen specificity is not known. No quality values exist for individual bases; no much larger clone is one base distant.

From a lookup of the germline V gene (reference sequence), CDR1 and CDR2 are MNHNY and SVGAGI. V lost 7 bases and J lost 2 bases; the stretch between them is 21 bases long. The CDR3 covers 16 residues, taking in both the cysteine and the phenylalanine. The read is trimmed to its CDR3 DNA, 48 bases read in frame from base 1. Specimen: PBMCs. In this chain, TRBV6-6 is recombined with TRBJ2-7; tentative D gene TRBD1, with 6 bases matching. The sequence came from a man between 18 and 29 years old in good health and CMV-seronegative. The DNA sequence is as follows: TGTGCCAGCATTCGCGGACAGAGCCAATCTCCCTACGAGCAGTACTTC. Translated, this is CASIRGQSQSPYEQYF.